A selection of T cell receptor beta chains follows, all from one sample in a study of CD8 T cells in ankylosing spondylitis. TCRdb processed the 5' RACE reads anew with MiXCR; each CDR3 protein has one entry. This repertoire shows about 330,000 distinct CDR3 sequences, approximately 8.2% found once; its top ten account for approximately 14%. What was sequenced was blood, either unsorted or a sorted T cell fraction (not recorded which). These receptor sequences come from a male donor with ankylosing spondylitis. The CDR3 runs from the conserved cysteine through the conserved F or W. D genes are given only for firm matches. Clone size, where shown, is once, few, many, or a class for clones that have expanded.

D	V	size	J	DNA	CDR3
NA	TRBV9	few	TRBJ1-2	TGTGCCAGCAGCGTAGGCTGGGACGCTTATAACTATGGCTACACCTTC	CASSVGWDAYNYGYTF
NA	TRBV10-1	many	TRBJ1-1	TGCGCCAGCAGCCCCAATCCGGTGAACACTGAAGCTTTCTTT	CASSPNPVNTEAFF
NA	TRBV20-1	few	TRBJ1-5	TGCAGTGCTAGACCCCCGGGACCTAGCAATCAGCCCCAGCATTTT	CSARPPGPSNQPQHF
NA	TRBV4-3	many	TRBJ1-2	TGCGCCAGCAGCCCAGACCCGGGGTACTATGGCTACACCTTC	CASSPDPGYYGYTF
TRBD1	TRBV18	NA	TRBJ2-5	TGTGCCAGCTCACCACAGACAGGGGGACAAGAGACCCAGTACTTC	CASSPQTGGQETQYF
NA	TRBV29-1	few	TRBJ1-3	TGCAGCGTGGACGTGGGGGGCTCTGGAAACACCATATATTTT	CSVDVGGSGNTIYF
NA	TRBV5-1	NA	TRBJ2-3	TGCGCCAGCAGCTTGCCGTTTAGCACAGATACGCAGTATTTT	CASSLPFSTDTQYF
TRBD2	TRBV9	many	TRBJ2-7	TGTGCCAGCAGCGTAACACATAGCGGGAGTTACTACGAGCAGTACTTC	CASSVTHSGSYYEQYF
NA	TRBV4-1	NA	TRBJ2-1	TGCGCCAGCAGCCAAGATCGAGCAGATCTTTACAATGAGCAGTTCTTC	CASSQDRADLYNEQFF
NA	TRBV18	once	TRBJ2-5	TGTGCCAGCTCACTACTAGCAAGGGCCCAAGAGACCCAGTACTTC	CASSLLARAQETQYF
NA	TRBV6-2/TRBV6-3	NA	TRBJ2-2	TGTGCCAGCCACCAGGCCACCGGGGAGCTGTTTTTT	CASHQATGELFF
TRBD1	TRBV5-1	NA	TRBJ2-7	TGCGCCAGCAGCTTGGGAGGTTGGGGCGCAGGGGGCTACGAGCAGTACTTC	CASSLGGWGAGGYEQYF
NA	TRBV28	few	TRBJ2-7	TGTGCCAGCGAGGGTCTTTCCTACGAGCAGTACTTC	CASEGLSYEQYF
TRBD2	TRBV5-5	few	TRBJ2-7	TGTGCCAGCAGCCCGGCGGGAGGCCCTCTCGGGGCGTACGAGCAGTACTTC	CASSPAGGPLGAYEQYF
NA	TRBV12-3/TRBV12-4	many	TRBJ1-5	TGTGCCAGCAGTTTGTGGCAGGACAATCAGCCCCAGCATTTT	CASSLWQDNQPQHF
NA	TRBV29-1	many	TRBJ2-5	TGCAGCGTTGAAGAACAGGGTGAGACCCAGTACTTC	CSVEEQGETQYF
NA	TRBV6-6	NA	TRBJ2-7	TGTGCCAGCAGCCGGGACGGCTCCTACGAGCAGTACTTC	CASSRDGSYEQYF
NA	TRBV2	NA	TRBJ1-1	TGTGCCAGCAGTGAAGCCCAGGGGAGTACGGCTGAAGCTTTCTTT	CASSEAQGSTAEAFF
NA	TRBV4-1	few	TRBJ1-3	TGCGCCAGCAGCCAACCCGGGAAGAGAAACACCATATATTTT	CASSQPGKRNTIYF
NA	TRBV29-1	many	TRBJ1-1	TGCAGCGTTGAAGTCCATTTGAACACTGAAGCTTTCTTT	CSVEVHLNTEAFF
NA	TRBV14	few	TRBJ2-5	TGTGCCAGCAGCCAAGAAAGGGTATCGACCCAGTACTTC	CASSQERVSTQYF
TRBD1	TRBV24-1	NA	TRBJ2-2	TGTGCCACCAGCAGGGGGTTCTCCGGGGAGCTGTTTTTT	CATSRGFSGELFF
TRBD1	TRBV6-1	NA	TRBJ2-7	TGTGCCAGCATACCCCCCGGACAGGGCCGTGAGCAGTACTTC	CASIPPGQGREQYF
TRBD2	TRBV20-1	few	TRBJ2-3	TGCAGTGCTCGTAGCGGGGTTACAGATACGCAGTATTTT	CSARSGVTDTQYF
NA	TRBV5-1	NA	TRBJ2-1	TGCGCCAGCAGCTTGTTGTTTAGTTTCTCCGCGGAGAATGAGCAGTTCTTC	CASSLLFSFSAENEQFF
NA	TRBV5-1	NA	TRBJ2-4	TGCGCCAGCAGCTTGGTTTCGGGGGCCAAAAACATTCAGTACTTC	CASSLVSGAKNIQYF
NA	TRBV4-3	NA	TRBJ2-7	TGCGCCAGCAGCCAGAACCGAAGGCTAGGCGCCTACGAGCAGTACTTC	CASSQNRRLGAYEQYF
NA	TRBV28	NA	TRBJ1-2	TGTGCCAGCAGTTTAGCCGGTATGCTCTATGGCTACACCTTC	CASSLAGMLYGYTF
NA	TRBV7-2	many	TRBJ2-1	TGTGCCAGCAGCTTAGTGACGGGAATTAATGGGGAGCAGTTCTTC	CASSLVTGINGEQFF
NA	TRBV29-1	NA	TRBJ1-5	TGCAGCGTTCAGACGGGTAATCAGCCCCAGCATTTT	CSVQTGNQPQHF
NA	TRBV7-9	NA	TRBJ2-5	TGTGCCAGCAGCCCTCGGGGGTGGGAGACCCAGTACTTC	CASSPRGWETQYF
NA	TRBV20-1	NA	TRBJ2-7	TGCAGTGCCACGGACTCGGGGGAGCAGTACTTC	CSATDSGEQYF
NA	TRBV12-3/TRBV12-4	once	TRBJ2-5	TGTGCCAGCAGTTTATCCGGGGAGATCCAGTACTTC	CASSLSGEIQYF
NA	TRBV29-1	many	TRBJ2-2	TGCAGCGTTGAAAGGCGGTCCCCCGGGGAGCTGTTTTTT	CSVERRSPGELFF
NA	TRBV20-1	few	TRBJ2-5	TGCAGTGGAACGTCCAGACGGGGGCAAGAGACCCAGTACTTC	CSGTSRRGQETQYF
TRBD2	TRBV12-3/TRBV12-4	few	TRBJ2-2	TGTGCCAGCAGTCCGGGACTAGCGGGAGACTACACCGGGGAGCTGTTTTTT	CASSPGLAGDYTGELFF
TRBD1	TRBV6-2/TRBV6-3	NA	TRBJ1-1	TGTGCCAGCAGTTACTCCACAGGGGGCCGGACTGAAGCTTTCTTT	CASSYSTGGRTEAFF